The 28 T cell receptor beta chains listed next were all sequenced from one sample in a study of shared clonotypes between healthy human individuals. Sequenced by immunoSEQ multiplex PCR; TCRdb stores in-frame clones only, minus some. The sample has roughly 2.1 million clones, roughly 91% seen once; the top ten hold 1.5% to 2%. Naive CD8 cells, CD45RO-negative and positively selected for CCR7, excluded terminally differentiated effector memory CD45RA+ cells. The sequenced sample was naive CD8+ T cells from PBMCs. The source of these receptors is a man younger than 35 in good health. Some clones in this sample may be carry-over from other donors' samples.

The count of this clone is one. V is TRBV7-8 and J is TRBJ1-1, with D tentatively TRBD1 (5 bases). Germline assignment: CDR1 SGHVS and CDR2 FQNEAQ. Deletions cut 4 bases from V and 2 bases from J, with 17 bases between. This CDR3 contains 16 residues. The CDR3 DNA sequence: TGTGCCAGCAGCTCGGGACTGCTTGGGGGAAACACTGAAGCTTTCTTT. It codes for CASSSGLLGGNTEAFF. Together with reference TRBV7-8 and TRBJ1-1, the CDR3 gives the full variable domain: GAGVSQSPRYKVAKRGQDVALRCDPISGHVSLFWYQQALGQGPEFLTYFQNEAQLDKSGLPSDRFFAERPEGSVSTLKIQRTQQEDSAVYLCASSSGLLGGNTEAFFGQGTRLTVV.

This chain uses TRBV5-4 with TRBJ2-1; 11 bases fit TRBD2. CDR1 and CDR2 (germline): SGHNT, YYREEE (reference sequence). J lost 0 bases, V lost 3 bases, and 2 bases had no gene match. There are 16 residues in the CDR3. The CDR3 region is CASSSGLAGSYNEQFF. The CDR3 DNA reads TGTGCCAGCAGCTCTGGACTAGCGGGCTCCTACAATGAGCAGTTCTTC. Variable domain in full (rest from reference TRBV5-4 and TRBJ2-1): ETGVTQSPTHLIKTRGQQVTLRCSSQSGHNTVSWYQQALGQGPQFIFQYYREEENGRGNFPPRFSGLQFPNYSSELNVNALELDDSALYLCASSSGLAGSYNEQFFGPGTRLTVL.

The J gene is TRBJ1-5, the V gene TRBV28; no firm D call. The germline gives CDR1 MDHEN, CDR2 SYDVKM. Trimming pared 1 base from V and 6 bases from J, leaving 10 bases between. The CDR3 totals 14 residues. The CDR3 DNA reads TGTGCCAGCAGTTTATTTCGGGGTGGTCAGCCCCAGCATTTT. It is translated as CASSLFRGGQPQHF.

The rearrangement links TRBV7-9 to TRBJ2-2; 9 nucleotides line up with TRBD2. The CDR3 totals 16 residues. After removal of 5 bases from V and 1 base from J, the junction contained 5 bases not matched to a gene. From germline, CDR1 is SEHNR and CDR2 FQNEAQ (reference sequence). DNA for the CDR3: TGTGCCAGCAGCCCTAGACTAGCGGAGAACACCGGGGAGCTGTTTTTT. Its translation: CASSPRLAENTGELFF.

On this clone: Distinct nucleotide sequences in the sample also encode this CDR3. The chain uses TRBV6-6 and TRBJ2-7; D not resolved. Per the germline V gene, CDR1 is MNHNY and CDR2 is SVGAGI (reference sequence). The CDR3 covers 14 residues. Trimming removed 3 bases at V and 0 bases at J, with 9 bases between. The CDR3 DNA follows: TGTGCCAGCAGTTATAGCAGCAGCTCCTACGAGCAGTACTTC. Encoded protein: CASSYSSSSYEQYF.

The genes are TRBV11-2 and TRBJ1-1, with a tentative D call TRBD1 (5 bases). The germline V gene encodes CDR1 SGHAT and CDR2 FQNNGV. The CDR3 covers 17 residues. V was pared by 1 base and J by 6 bases, with 21 bases between. The CDR3 region is CASSLGTLYNSRAEAFF. The DNA of the CDR3 is TGTGCCAGCAGCTTAGGAACCTTGTACAACAGCAGGGCTGAAGCTTTCTTT.

The chain has TRBV30 and TRBJ2-5; TRBD2 might be the D (6 bases). TRBJ2-7 matches the DNA end more closely, so the J call is doubtful. Germline CDR1 is GTSNPN and CDR2 is SVGIG (reference sequence). This CDR3 has 12 residues. CDR3 coding DNA: TGTGCCCGCCGAACGGGGGACTACGAGCAGTACTTC. Protein: CARRTGDYEQYF.

The chain combines TRBV5-1 with TRBJ2-7; no clear D gene. The CDR3 is 12 amino acids. V was shortened by 3 bases and J by 0 bases, with 4 bases between the two germline ends. Germline V gene sequence: CDR1 SGHRS, CDR2 YFSETQ. The CDR3, as DNA: TGCGCCAGCAGCTCTTACTCCTACGAGCAGTACTTC. It yields the protein CASSSYSYEQYF.

V gene TRBV19 combines with J gene TRBJ1-5, with 7 bases that match TRBD1. The CDR3 is 16 residues long. V lost 4 bases and J lost 0; bases outside the gene matches: 6. Looked up from germline, CDR1 is LNHDA and CDR2 is SQIVND (reference sequence). The CDR3 sequence: CASSTGTAYSNQPQHF. CDR3 coding DNA: TGTGCCAGTAGTACCGGGACAGCTTATAGCAATCAGCCCCAGCATTTT.

The V and J genes are TRBV5-1 and TRBJ1-1; D unclear. Looked up from germline, CDR1 is SGHRS and CDR2 is YFSETQ. Trimming stripped 4 bases from V and 1 base from J, with 17 bases between. The CDR3 contains 16 residues. The chain's CDR3 is CASSPLRGIKNTEAFF. CDR3 bases: TGCGCCAGCAGCCCCTTGAGAGGGATCAAGAACACTGAAGCTTTCTTT. Filled out from reference TRBV5-1 and TRBJ1-1, the complete variable domain reads KAGVTQTPRYLIKTRGQQVTLSCSPISGHRSVSWYQQTPGQGLQFLFEYFSETQRNKGNFPGRFSGRQFSNSRSEMNVSTLELGDSALYLCASSPLRGIKNTEAFFGQGTRLTVV.

The genes are TRBV27 and TRBJ1-2; 7 bases map to TRBD1. Trimming took 8 bases from V and 3 from J; bases not matched to a gene: 12. This CDR3 spans 15 amino acids. Germline loops: CDR1 MNHEY, CDR2 SMNVEV (reference sequence). As DNA, the CDR3 is TGTGCCAGCTCTTATTTGGGGCAGGGGGACTATGGCTACACCTTC. Encoded protein: CASSYLGQGDYGYTF.

As regards this clone: The sample has other DNA sequences that encode this CDR3 too. The chain recombines TRBV11-2 with TRBJ2-7; D gene unclear. The CDR3 contains 13 residues. Germline V gives CDR1 SGHAT, CDR2 FQNNGV. V was shortened by 1 base and J by 4 bases, with 8 bases between the two germline ends. The CDR3 DNA reads TGTGCCAGCAGCTTAGGGTGGTCATACGAGCAGTACTTC. Its translation is CASSLGWSYEQYF.

As regards this clone: The identical CDR3 is also encoded by other nucleotide sequences in the sample. The chain links TRBV27 to TRBJ2-7; maybe TRBD1 (6 bases). V was trimmed by 6 bases and J by 0 bases, leaving 6 bases between them. CDR1 MNHEY and CDR2 SMNVEV come from the germline V gene (reference sequence). The CDR3 sequence is 12 residues long. The CDR3 DNA sequence: TGTGCCAGCAGACAGGGCTCCTACGAGCAGTACTTC. Protein sequence: CASRQGSYEQYF.

This clone was found once. The chain recombines TRBV29-1 with TRBJ1-1; the match to TRBD1 covers 9 bases. CDR1 and CDR2 (germline): SQVTM, ANQGSEA. The ends lost 7 bases at V and 6 bases at J; junction bases unmatched: 15. CDR3 length: 15 residues. CDR3 DNA: TGCAGCGCCTTACGTCCAACAGGGGGCAGGGCTGAAGCTTTCTTT. Amino acid sequence: CSALRPTGGRAEAFF.

The CDR3 reads CASSLRSGTWDYEQYF. The CDR3, as DNA: TGTGCCAGCAGCTTGAGATCCGGGACTTGGGACTACGAGCAGTACTTC. The rearrangement joins TRBV13 to TRBJ2-7, with a tentative D call TRBD2 (6 bases). The CDR3 length is 16 residues. V dropped 3 bases and J dropped 3 bases, with 18 bases sitting between them. Germline V CDR1 and CDR2: PRHDT, FYEKMQ (reference sequence).

On this clone: The sample carries other DNA sequences with the same CDR3. The genes are TRBV5-6 and TRBJ2-7; no firm D call. CDR1 and CDR2 (germline): SGHDT, YYEEEE. The CDR3 sequence is 14 residues long. V dropped 0 bases and J dropped 2 bases, with 9 bases sitting between them. As DNA, the CDR3 is TGTGCCAGCAGCTTGGGAGGATCCGCCTACGAGCAGTACTTC. Protein sequence: CASSLGGSAYEQYF.

The V gene is TRBV11-2, the J gene TRBJ2-7; D may be TRBD2 (6 bases). V shed 4 bases and J shed 0 bases, with 16 bases lying between them. The CDR3 is 16 amino acids. Per the germline V gene, CDR1 is SGHAT and CDR2 is FQNNGV. The CDR3, as DNA: TGTGCCAGCAGCTACACCGGGGGACCTAGCTCCTACGAGCAGTACTTC. Its translation: CASSYTGGPSSYEQYF.

The chain has TRBV7-2 and TRBJ2-7, with 7 bases identical to TRBD1. V lost 4 bases to trimming and J lost 6 bases; unmatched junction nucleotides: 12. This CDR3 spans 15 amino acids. Per germline, CDR1 SGHTA and CDR2 FQGNSA. Written as DNA, the CDR3 is TGTGCCAGCAGCTCAAACCCGACAGGGTGGAGCGAGCAGTACTTC. This translates into CASSSNPTGWSEQYF.

The chain carries TRBV5-1 and TRBJ2-1; no reliable D call. The germline V and J ends were trimmed by 0 bases and 10 bases, with 14 bases remaining between them. The CDR3 spans 14 residues. Germline-derived CDR1 and CDR2 are SGHRS and YFSETQ. The CDR3 reads CASSLVGPGAEQFF. The CDR3 DNA reads TGCGCCAGCAGCTTGGTCGGACCCGGTGCGGAGCAGTTCTTC. Supplemented by reference TRBV5-1 and TRBJ2-1, the full variable domain reads KAGVTQTPRYLIKTRGQQVTLSCSPISGHRSVSWYQQTPGQGLQFLFEYFSETQRNKGNFPGRFSGRQFSNSRSEMNVSTLELGDSALYLCASSLVGPGAEQFFGPGTRLTVL.

The chain is built from TRBV29-1 and TRBJ2-2, with 9 bases identical to TRBD2. With 6 bases clipped from V and 6 bases from J, the junction kept 11 bases outside the gene matches. CDR3 length: 15 residues. From germline, CDR1 is SQVTM and CDR2 ANQGSEA. This CDR3 reads CSVRLAGGPAGELFF. The CDR3 coding sequence is TGCAGCGTGCGCCTGGCGGGAGGGCCGGCCGGGGAGCTGTTTTTT.

The chain links TRBV4-1 to TRBJ2-1, with 7 bases identical to TRBD2. CDR1 and CDR2 (germline): MGHRA, YSYEKL. Trimming at V came to 2 bases and at J to 11 bases, leaving 12 bases not matched to a gene. The CDR3 is made up of 15 amino acids. Here the CDR3 DNA reads TGCGCCAGCAGCCAATACTCCAGCGGGACCAACCAGCAGTTCTTC. This codes for CASSQYSSGTNQQFF.

This chain connects TRBV19 to TRBJ2-3, with 7 bases fitting TRBD2. J was trimmed by 2 bases and V by 4 bases; bases with no gene match: 6. CDR1 and CDR2 from the germline V gene are LNHDA and SQIVND (reference sequence). This CDR3 is built from 15 residues. The CDR3 here is CASSTRDYYTDTQYF. CDR3 DNA sequence: TGTGCCAGTAGTACCCGGGACTACTACACAGATACGCAGTATTTT. Combining the CDR3 with reference TRBV19 and TRBJ2-3 gives the whole variable domain DGGITQSPKYLFRKEGQNVTLSCEQNLNHDAMYWYRQDPGQGLRLIYYSQIVNDFQKGDIAEGYSVSREKKESFPLTVTSAQKNPTAFYLCASSTRDYYTDTQYFGPGTRLTVL.

V usage is TRBV9 and J usage is TRBJ1-2, with D possibly being TRBD1 (6 bases). The CDR3 consists of 13 residues. Germline loops: CDR1 SGDLS, CDR2 YYNGEE. V lost 4 bases, J lost 7 bases, and 14 bases lay in between. For the CDR3, the DNA is TGTGCCAGCAGCCCTCGGGGGGCTGGTGGCTACACCTTC. Protein: CASSPRGAGGYTF.

CDR3 residues: CASSLYRGQAIYEQYF. CDR3 in DNA: TGCGCCAGCAGCTTGTATAGGGGACAGGCCATCTACGAGCAGTACTTC. This chain uses TRBV5-1 with TRBJ2-7; 8 bases are shared with TRBD1. The CDR3 spans 16 residues. V was pared by 1 base and J by 3 bases, with 9 bases of the junction left unmatched. Germline lookup yields CDR1 SGHRS and CDR2 YFSETQ.

This clone was detected a few times. In the same sample, other DNA sequences code for this CDR3. V is TRBV9 and J is TRBJ2-2, with D unclear. The CDR3 runs to 11 residues. Germline assignment: CDR1 SGDLS and CDR2 YYNGEE. V was shortened by 4 bases and J by 5 bases, with 3 bases between the two germline ends. The CDR3 coding sequence is TGTGCCAGCAGCAGAACCGGGGAGCTGTTTTTT. It yields the protein CASSRTGELFF.

V and J are TRBV30 and TRBJ2-1, with TRBD2 identical over 12 bases. Germline trimming cut 4 bases from V and 3 bases from J; bases unmatched to any gene: 4. Germline V CDR1 and CDR2: GTSNPN, SVGIG (reference sequence). The CDR3 extends over 15 amino acids. The CDR3 region is CAWTSGRANYNEQFF. In nucleotides, the CDR3 is TGTGCCTGGACTAGCGGGAGGGCCAACTACAATGAGCAGTTCTTC.

The V and J genes are TRBV6-5 and TRBJ2-7; 7 bases are a match to TRBD1. The CDR3 runs to 14 residues. Germline V gene lookup returns CDR1 MNHEY and CDR2 SVGAGI. With V trimmed by 4 bases and J by 1 base, 4 bases remained unmatched. This CDR3 reads CASSSGGESYEQYF. DNA of the CDR3: TGTGCCAGCAGTTCAGGGGGAGAATCCTACGAGCAGTACTTC.

This clone occurred once. J is TRBJ2-3 and V is TRBV19; 7 bases are shared with TRBD1. The CDR3 has 15 amino acids. After removal of 4 bases from V and 4 bases from J, the junction contained 8 bases not matched to a gene. Germline V gene sequence: CDR1 LNHDA, CDR2 SQIVND (reference sequence). Written as DNA, the CDR3 is TGTGCCAGTAGTACTCGACAGGGAAACTCAGATACGCAGTATTTT. It is translated as CASSTRQGNSDTQYF.